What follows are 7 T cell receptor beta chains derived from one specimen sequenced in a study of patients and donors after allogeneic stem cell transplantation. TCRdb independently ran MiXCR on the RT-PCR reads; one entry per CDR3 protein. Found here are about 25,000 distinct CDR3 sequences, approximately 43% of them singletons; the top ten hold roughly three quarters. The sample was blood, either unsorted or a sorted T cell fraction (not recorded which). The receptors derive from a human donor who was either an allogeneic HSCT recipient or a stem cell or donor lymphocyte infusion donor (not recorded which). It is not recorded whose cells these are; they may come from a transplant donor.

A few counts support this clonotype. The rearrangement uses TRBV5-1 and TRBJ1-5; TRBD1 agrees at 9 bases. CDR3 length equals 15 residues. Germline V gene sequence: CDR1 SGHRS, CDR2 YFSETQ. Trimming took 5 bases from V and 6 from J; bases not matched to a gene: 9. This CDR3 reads CASRPGTGSSQPQHF. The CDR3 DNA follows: TGCGCCAGCAGACCCGGGACAGGGTCGAGTCAGCCCCAGCATTTT.

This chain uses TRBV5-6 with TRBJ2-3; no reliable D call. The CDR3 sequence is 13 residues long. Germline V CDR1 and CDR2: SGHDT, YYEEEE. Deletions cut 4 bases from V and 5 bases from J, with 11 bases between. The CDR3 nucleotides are TGTGCCAGCAGCCTGACACGGCTAGATACGCAGTATTTT. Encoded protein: CASSLTRLDTQYF.

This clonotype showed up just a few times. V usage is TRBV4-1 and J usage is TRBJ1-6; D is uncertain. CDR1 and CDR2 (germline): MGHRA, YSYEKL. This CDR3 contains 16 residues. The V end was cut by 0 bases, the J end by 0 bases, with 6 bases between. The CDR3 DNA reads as TGCGCCAGCAGCCAAGAGGGGAGCTCCTATAATTCACCCCTCCACTTT. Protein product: CASSQEGSSYNSPLHF.

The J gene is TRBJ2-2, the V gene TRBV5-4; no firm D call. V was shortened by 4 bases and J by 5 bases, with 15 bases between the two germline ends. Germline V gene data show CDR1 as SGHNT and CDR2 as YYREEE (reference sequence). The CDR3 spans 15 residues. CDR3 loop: CASSEDLLGTGELFF. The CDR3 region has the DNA TGTGCCAGCAGCGAGGACCTCCTGGGTACCGGGGAGCTGTTTTTT.

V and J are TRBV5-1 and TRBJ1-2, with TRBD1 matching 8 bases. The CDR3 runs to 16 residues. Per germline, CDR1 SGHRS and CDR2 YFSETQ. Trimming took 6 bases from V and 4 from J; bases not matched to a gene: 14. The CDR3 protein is CASNFGVDRGSYGYTF. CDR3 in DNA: TGCGCCAGCAACTTTGGAGTTGACAGGGGAAGCTATGGCTACACCTTC. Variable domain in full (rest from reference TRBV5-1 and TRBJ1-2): KAGVTQTPRYLIKTRGQQVTLSCSPISGHRSVSWYQQTPGQGLQFLFEYFSETQRNKGNFPGRFSGRQFSNSRSEMNVSTLELGDSALYLCASNFGVDRGSYGYTFGSGTRLTVV.

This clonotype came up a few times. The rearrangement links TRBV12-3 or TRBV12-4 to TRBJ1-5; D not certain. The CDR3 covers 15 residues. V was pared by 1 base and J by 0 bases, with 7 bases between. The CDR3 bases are TGTGCCAGCAGTTTAGTCTCCGGTAGCAATCAGCCCCAGCATTTT. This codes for CASSLVSGSNQPQHF.

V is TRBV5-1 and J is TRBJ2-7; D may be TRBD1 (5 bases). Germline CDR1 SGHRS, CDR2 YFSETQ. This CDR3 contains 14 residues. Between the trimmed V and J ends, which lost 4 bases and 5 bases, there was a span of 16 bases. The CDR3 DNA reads TGCGCCAGCAGCCAGAGGACAAGGGGCCACGAGCAGTACTTC. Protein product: CASSQRTRGHEQYF.